The sequence of this T cell receptor beta chain was determined in a study of T cell responses to AZD1222 COVID-19 vaccine. Study-level results: There were vaccine-associated CD4 TCRs across spike, dominant at 160-218 and 743-854.

Assay: immunoSEQ multiplex PCR; the TCRdb copy retains only in-frame clones and omits some. The repertoire holds 150,000 to 200,000 clones, with about 86% as singletons. The CDR3 is 15 residues long. The V and J ends lost 1 base and 5 bases respectively, with 14 bases between them. CDR1 is SGHNT and CDR2 is YENEEA in the germline V gene. With respect to this clone: Its matching antigen is unknown.

The genes are TRBV11-3 and TRBJ2-5; D is perhaps TRBD2 (5 bases). The sequence derives from an adult who received the AZD1222 COVID-19 vaccine. Material: peripheral blood, obtained 28 days after the second AZD1222 dose. The CDR3 nucleotides read TGTGCCAGCAGCTTAGGAGGGTTGGGATCGGAGACCCAGTACTTC. This codes for CASSLGGLGSETQYF.